The next 22 T cell receptor beta chains were all read from a single sample in a study of blood T cell repertoires in COVID-19. Libraries were prepared by immunoSEQ multiplex PCR; TCRdb keeps only in-frame clonotypes and omits some of them. The sample contains a few hundred thousand clones, about 82% of which appear only once. The material sequenced was peripheral blood. These receptors all stem from a woman in her 50s with active or convalescent COVID-19.

V is TRBV28 and J is TRBJ1-2; 9 bases match TRBD1. The germline V gene has CDR1 MDHEN and CDR2 SYDVKM. Trimming removed 1 base from V and 4 bases from J; junction bases left unmatched: 4. This CDR3 has 15 amino acids. The CDR3 sequence is CASSLSDRGAYGYTF. In nucleotides, the CDR3 is TGTGCCAGCAGTTTATCCGACAGGGGGGCCTATGGCTACACCTTC.

The chain employs TRBV7-2 and TRBJ1-2; D gene ambiguous. V was clipped by 4 bases and J by 1 base, with 13 bases between them. The germline gives CDR1 SGHTA, CDR2 FQGNSA. The CDR3 consists of 15 residues. CDR3 residues: CASSSPGGLNYGYTF. As DNA, the CDR3 is TGTGCCAGCAGCTCCCCGGGAGGGCTTAACTATGGCTACACCTTC.

The rearrangement uses TRBV5-1 and TRBJ2-1, with 15 bases identical to TRBD2. V was clipped by 2 bases and J by 8 bases; unmatched bases: 14. Per the germline V gene, CDR1 is SGHRS and CDR2 is YFSETQ. The CDR3 sequence is 19 residues long. The CDR3 DNA reads TGCGCCAGCAGCTTACCGGGACTAGCGGGAGGCCAACTTGGGGATGAGCAGTTCTTC. Residues: CASSLPGLAGGQLGDEQFF.

This chain joins TRBV5-8 and TRBJ2-2, with 7 nucleotides matching TRBD2. The length of the CDR3 is 17 residues. CDR1 and CDR2 (germline): SGHTS, YDEGEE. J was trimmed by 1 base and V by 1 base; bases with no gene match: 7. The CDR3 sequence is CASSLHTSAKNTGELFF. The CDR3 DNA sequence: TGTGCCAGCAGCTTGCACACTAGCGCAAAGAACACCGGGGAGCTGTTTTTT.

The chain links TRBV6-5 to TRBJ1-1, with TRBD1 as a possible D gene (6 bases). The germline gives CDR1 MNHEY, CDR2 SVGAGI. V was cut by 7 bases and J by 4 bases, with 16 bases left in between. CDR3 length equals 14 residues. DNA of the CDR3: TGTGCCAGCACCAACAGGGATCTAGGCACTGAAGCTTTCTTT. This gives the protein CASTNRDLGTEAFF.

This clone came up a few times. This chain links TRBV19 with TRBJ2-3, with 8 nucleotides matching TRBD2. The length of the CDR3 is 15 residues. CDR1 and CDR2 from the germline V gene are LNHDA and SQIVND (reference sequence). J was trimmed by 6 bases and V by 1 base; bases with no gene match: 6. CDR3 coding DNA: TGTGCCAGTAGTATAGCCGGGGGGGGCGCGGATACGCAGTATTTT. Its translation: CASSIAGGGADTQYF.

The J gene is TRBJ1-1, the V gene TRBV7-9, with D unclear. Germline V gives CDR1 SEHNR, CDR2 FQNEAQ (reference sequence). V lost 3 bases to trimming and J lost 1 base, with 6 bases between them. This CDR3 has 13 amino acids. CDR3 residues: CASSFRGNTEAFF. The CDR3 DNA sequence: TGTGCCAGCAGCTTCCGGGGGAACACTGAAGCTTTCTTT.

The chain recombines TRBV5-5 with TRBJ2-5; 8 bases line up with TRBD2. This CDR3 has 17 residues. V was clipped by 0 bases and J by 2 bases; unmatched bases: 9. Germline V lookup: CDR1 SGHKS, CDR2 YYEKEE (reference sequence). The CDR3 is CASSLAPTSVSQETQYF. Here the CDR3 DNA reads TGTGCCAGCAGCTTGGCCCCGACTAGCGTATCACAAGAGACCCAGTACTTC.

This clone was counted ten times or more. The genes are TRBV2 and TRBJ2-3; no reliable D call. The germline V gene has CDR1 SNHLY and CDR2 FYNNEI. The CDR3 contains 11 residues. The V end lost 8 bases, the J end lost 6 bases, and 9 bases lay between the germline ends. CDR3 sequence: CASAYSDTQYF. The CDR3 bases are TGTGCCAGCGCTTATAGCGATACGCAGTATTTT.

V gene TRBV18 combines with J gene TRBJ2-7; D unresolved. V was clipped by 0 bases and J by 2 bases, with 11 bases between them. Germline CDR1 reads KGHSH; CDR2 reads LQKENI. The length of the CDR3 is 15 residues. CDR3 sequence: CASSPPISVAYEQYF. CDR3 sequence (DNA): TGTGCCAGCTCACCACCCATCAGCGTAGCCTACGAGCAGTACTTC.

The chain uses TRBV28 and TRBJ1-5, with TRBD1 matching over 9 bases. The CDR3 runs 14 residues. CDR1 and CDR2 (germline): MDHEN, SYDVKM. V shed 8 bases and J 5 bases; nucleotides not matched to a gene: 7. DNA of the CDR3: TGTGCCAGCTCCTGGACAGGGGCCCATCAGCCCCAGCATTTT. Its protein is CASSWTGAHQPQHF.

The chain uses TRBV9 and TRBJ2-1; 9 bases agree with TRBD2. J gave up 4 bases and V 1 base, and 3 bases lay outside the gene matches. There are 15 residues in the CDR3. Germline V gene sequence: CDR1 SGDLS, CDR2 YYNGEE. The CDR3 protein is CASSVSGGPYNEQFF. The CDR3 DNA follows: TGTGCCAGCAGCGTAAGCGGGGGGCCTTACAATGAGCAGTTCTTC.

The chain joins TRBV5-4 to TRBJ2-7; 7 nucleotides line up with TRBD1. The CDR3 contains 15 residues. Trimming at V came to 4 bases and at J to 4 bases, leaving 11 bases not matched to a gene. The germline V gene has CDR1 SGHNT and CDR2 YYREEE (reference sequence). Written as DNA, the CDR3 is TGTGCCAGCAGCCCTTATAAAGGGGGCCCTTACGAGCAGTACTTC. It codes for CASSPYKGGPYEQYF.

This rearrangement joins TRBV6-5 to TRBJ1-1; 7 bases map to TRBD1. The CDR3 sequence is 13 residues long. The V gene's germline CDR1 is MNHEY and CDR2 SVGAGI. After removal of 6 bases from V and 5 bases from J, the junction contained 6 bases not matched to a gene. In DNA, the CDR3 is TGTGCCAGCAGGACAGGGATATGGACTGAAGCTTTCTTT. The encoded protein is CASRTGIWTEAFF.

A word on this clone: The identical CDR3 is also encoded by other nucleotide sequences in the sample. V gene TRBV7-9 combines with J gene TRBJ2-7; D is uncertain. Trimming took off 5 bases at V and 4 bases at J, with 6 bases between the two ends. Germline lookup yields CDR1 SEHNR and CDR2 FQNEAQ (reference sequence). The CDR3 is made up of 11 amino acids. This CDR3 is CASSPLYEQYF. The DNA of the CDR3 is TGTGCCAGCAGCCCCCTTTACGAGCAGTACTTC.

The J gene is TRBJ2-7, the V gene TRBV28, with 9 bases fitting TRBD1. The germline V gene encodes CDR1 MDHEN and CDR2 SYDVKM. The V and J ends lost 3 bases and 2 bases, in that order; junction bases with no gene match: 11. The CDR3 is made up of 17 amino acids. CDR3 sequence reads: CASSFRSPGTGTYEQYF. CDR3 in DNA: TGTGCCAGCAGTTTCCGATCACCTGGGACAGGGACCTACGAGCAGTACTTC. Full variable domain (outside the CDR3, taken from reference TRBV28 and TRBJ2-7): DVKVTQSSRYLVKRTGEKVFLECVQDMDHENMFWYRQDPGLGLRLIYFSYDVKMKEKGDIPEGYSVSREKKERFSLILESASTNQTSMYLCASSFRSPGTGTYEQYFGPGTRLTVT.

The J gene is TRBJ2-3, the V gene TRBV24-1; TRBD1 agrees at 7 bases. Germline loops: CDR1 KGHDR, CDR2 SFDVKD. Unmatched junction bases numbered 4, after V lost 4 bases and J lost 4 bases. The CDR3 totals 14 residues. The CDR3 DNA reads TGTGCCACCAGTGACGGGACAGTAGCAGATACGCAGTATTTT. This sequence encodes CATSDGTVADTQYF.

About this clone itself: A read error may produce the germline difference seen at one junction end. The chain carries TRBV7-7 and TRBJ2-5, with 9 bases lining up with TRBD2. In germline, CDR1 is SSHAT, CDR2 FNYEAQ (reference sequence). The CDR3 is 14 residues long. Here the CDR3 DNA reads TGTGCTAGCAGCCGACTAGCGGACCAAGAGACCCAGTACTTC. Amino acid sequence: CASSRLADQETQYF. The whole variable domain, remainder taken from reference TRBV7-7 and TRBJ2-5, is GAGVSQSPRYKVTKRGQDVTLRCDPISSHATLYWYQQALGQGPEFLTYFNYEAQPDKSGLPSDRFSAERPEGSISTLTIQRTEQRDSAMYRCASSRLADQETQYFGPGTRLLVL.

The V gene is TRBV2, the J gene TRBJ1-5, with 9 bases fitting TRBD1. CDR1 SNHLY and CDR2 FYNNEI come from the germline V gene. The CDR3 length is 13 residues. V lost 7 bases and J lost 9; bases outside the gene matches: 7. Here the CDR3 DNA reads TGTGCCAGCATGAGGGACAGGGTAATGCCCCAGCATTTT. It specifies CASMRDRVMPQHF. The entire variable domain, with the rest obtained from reference TRBV2 and TRBJ1-5, is as follows: EPEVTQTPSHQVTQMGQEVILRCVPISNHLYFYWYRQILGQKVEFLVSFYNNEISEKSEIFDDQFSVERPDGSNFTLKIRSTKLEDSAMYFCASMRDRVMPQHFGDGTRLSIL.

This rearrangement joins TRBV27 to TRBJ2-7; 12 bases map to TRBD2. Germline V gives CDR1 MNHEY, CDR2 SMNVEV (reference sequence). This CDR3 contains 13 residues. Trimming removed 6 bases from V and 12 bases from J; junction bases left unmatched: 9. CDR3 nucleotide sequence: TGTGCCAGCAGGATCACGACTAGCGGGAGTTTGTACTTC. This gives the protein CASRITTSGSLYF.

V and J are TRBV3-1 (or the pseudogene TRBV3-2) and TRBJ2-1; D remains ambiguous. Germline CDR1 reads LGHDT; CDR2 reads YNNKEL (reference sequence). The CDR3 covers 17 residues. The V end was cut by 1 base, the J end by 5 bases, with 18 bases between. The CDR3 region has the DNA TGTGCCAGCAGCCAAGGTTTCCTGGCACTGGCGGACAATGAGCAGTTCTTC. Translation gives CASSQGFLALADNEQFF.

The rearrangement uses TRBV10-3 and TRBJ2-1; TRBD2 agrees at 9 bases. Germline CDR1 and CDR2: ENHRY and SYGVKD. J lost 11 bases, V lost 8 bases, and 16 bases had no gene match. This CDR3 spans 15 amino acids. The CDR3 loop reads CAIAPGGGRGAKQFF. The CDR3 DNA sequence: TGTGCCATCGCGCCGGGTGGCGGGAGGGGGGCTAAGCAGTTCTTC.